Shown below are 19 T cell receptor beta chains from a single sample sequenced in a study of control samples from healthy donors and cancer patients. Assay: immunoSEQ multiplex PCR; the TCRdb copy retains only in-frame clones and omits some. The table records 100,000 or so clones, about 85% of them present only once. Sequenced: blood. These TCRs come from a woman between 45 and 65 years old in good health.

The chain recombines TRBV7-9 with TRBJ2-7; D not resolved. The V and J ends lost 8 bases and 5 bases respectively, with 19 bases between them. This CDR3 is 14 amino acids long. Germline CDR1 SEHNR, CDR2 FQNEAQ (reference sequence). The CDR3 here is CASGRTAFRDEQYF. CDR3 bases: TGTGCCAGCGGACGGACCGCCTTTAGAGACGAGCAGTACTTC.

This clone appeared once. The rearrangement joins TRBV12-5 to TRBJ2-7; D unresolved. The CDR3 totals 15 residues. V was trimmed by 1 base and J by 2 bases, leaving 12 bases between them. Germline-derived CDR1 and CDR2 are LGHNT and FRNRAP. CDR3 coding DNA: TGTGCTAGTGGTTTGGGACGCTCGGCCCCCTACGAGCAGTACTTC. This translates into CASGLGRSAPYEQYF.

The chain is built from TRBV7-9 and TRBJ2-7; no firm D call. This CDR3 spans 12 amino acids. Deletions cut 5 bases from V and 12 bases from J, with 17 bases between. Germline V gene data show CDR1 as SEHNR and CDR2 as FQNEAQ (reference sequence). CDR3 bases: TGTGCCAGCAGCCAACCCGGTGGGTCCCGGTACTTC. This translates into CASSQPGGSRYF.

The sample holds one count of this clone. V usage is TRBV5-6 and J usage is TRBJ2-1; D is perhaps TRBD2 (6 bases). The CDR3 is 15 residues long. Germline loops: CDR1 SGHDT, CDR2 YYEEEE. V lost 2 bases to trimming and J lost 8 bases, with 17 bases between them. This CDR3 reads CASSFRLAPRDEQFF. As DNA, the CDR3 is TGTGCCAGCAGCTTTAGGCTAGCGCCTAGGGATGAGCAGTTCTTC.

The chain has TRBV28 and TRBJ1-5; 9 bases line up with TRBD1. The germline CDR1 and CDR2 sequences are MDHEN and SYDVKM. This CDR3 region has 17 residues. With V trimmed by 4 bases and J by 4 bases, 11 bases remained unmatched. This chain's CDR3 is CASSYTGGQGQNQPQHF. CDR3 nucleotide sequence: TGTGCCAGCAGTTACACAGGGGGCCAGGGGCAAAATCAGCCCCAGCATTTT. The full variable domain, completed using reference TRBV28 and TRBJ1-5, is DVKVTQSSRYLVKRTGEKVFLECVQDMDHENMFWYRQDPGLGLRLIYFSYDVKMKEKGDIPEGYSVSREKKERFSLILESASTNQTSMYLCASSYTGGQGQNQPQHFGDGTRLSIL.

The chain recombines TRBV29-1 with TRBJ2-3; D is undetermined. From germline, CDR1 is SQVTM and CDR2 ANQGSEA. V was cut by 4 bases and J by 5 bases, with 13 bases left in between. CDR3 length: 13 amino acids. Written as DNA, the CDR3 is TGCAGCGTTGTCAACCCGGTAGGAGATACGCAGTATTTT. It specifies CSVVNPVGDTQYF.

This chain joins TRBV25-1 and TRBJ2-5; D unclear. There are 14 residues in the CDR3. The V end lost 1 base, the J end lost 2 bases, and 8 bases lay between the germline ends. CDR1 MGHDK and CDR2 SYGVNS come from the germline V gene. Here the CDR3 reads CASSEFGGQETQYF. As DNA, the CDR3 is TGTGCCAGCAGTGAATTCGGCGGACAAGAGACCCAGTACTTC.

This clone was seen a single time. The CDR3 sequence is CSVATTGIGTEAFF. As DNA, the CDR3 is TGCAGCGTTGCCACAACAGGGATCGGCACTGAAGCTTTCTTT. This chain uses TRBV29-1 with TRBJ1-1; maybe TRBD1 (6 bases). Germline lookup yields CDR1 SQVTM and CDR2 ANQGSEA. This CDR3 comprises 14 residues. The ends were cut back, 4 bases at V and 4 bases at J, with 16 bases in the middle.

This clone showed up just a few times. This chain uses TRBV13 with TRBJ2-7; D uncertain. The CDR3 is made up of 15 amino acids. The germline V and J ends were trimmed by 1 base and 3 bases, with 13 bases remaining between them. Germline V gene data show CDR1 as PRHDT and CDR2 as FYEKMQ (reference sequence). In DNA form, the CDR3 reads TGTGCCAGCAGCTTAGAGGGTGGTGACGACTACGAGCAGTACTTC. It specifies CASSLEGGDDYEQYF.

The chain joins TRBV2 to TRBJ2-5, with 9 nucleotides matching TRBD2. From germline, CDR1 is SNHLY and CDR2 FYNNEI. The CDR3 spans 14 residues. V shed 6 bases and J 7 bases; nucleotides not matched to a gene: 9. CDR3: CASSVAGAAWTQYF. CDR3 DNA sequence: TGTGCCAGCAGCGTAGCGGGGGCTGCCTGGACCCAGTACTTC.

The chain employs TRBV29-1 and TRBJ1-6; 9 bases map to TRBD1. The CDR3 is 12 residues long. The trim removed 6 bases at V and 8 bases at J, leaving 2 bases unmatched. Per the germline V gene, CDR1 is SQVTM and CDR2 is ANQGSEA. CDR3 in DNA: TGCAGCGTACGGGACAGGGATTCACCCCTCCACTTT. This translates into CSVRDRDSPLHF.

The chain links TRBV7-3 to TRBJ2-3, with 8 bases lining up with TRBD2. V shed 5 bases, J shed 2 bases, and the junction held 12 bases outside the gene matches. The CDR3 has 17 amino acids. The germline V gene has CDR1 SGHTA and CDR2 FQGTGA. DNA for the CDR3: TGTGCCAGCAGCCAGGGCGGGGCGGGAGGTCTCACAGATACGCAGTATTTT. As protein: CASSQGGAGGLTDTQYF.

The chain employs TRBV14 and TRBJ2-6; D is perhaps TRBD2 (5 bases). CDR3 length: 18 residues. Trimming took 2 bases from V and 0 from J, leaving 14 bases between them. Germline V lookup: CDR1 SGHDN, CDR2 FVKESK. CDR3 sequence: CASSQLAVRNSGANVLTF. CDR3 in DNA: TGTGCCAGCAGCCAACTAGCCGTGCGGAACTCTGGGGCCAACGTCCTGACTTTC.

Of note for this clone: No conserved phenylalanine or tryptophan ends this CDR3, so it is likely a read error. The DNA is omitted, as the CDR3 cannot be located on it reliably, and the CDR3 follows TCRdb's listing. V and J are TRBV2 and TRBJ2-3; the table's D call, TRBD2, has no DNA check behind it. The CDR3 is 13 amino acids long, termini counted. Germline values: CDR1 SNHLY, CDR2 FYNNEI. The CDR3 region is CASSEARGTRYAV.

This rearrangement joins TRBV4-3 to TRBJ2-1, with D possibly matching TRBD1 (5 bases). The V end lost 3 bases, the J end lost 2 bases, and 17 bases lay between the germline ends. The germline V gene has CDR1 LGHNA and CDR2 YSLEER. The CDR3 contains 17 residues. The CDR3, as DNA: TGCGCCAGCAGCCAGCGTCTCTCCAGGGATGCCTACAATGAGCAGTTCTTC. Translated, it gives CASSQRLSRDAYNEQFF.

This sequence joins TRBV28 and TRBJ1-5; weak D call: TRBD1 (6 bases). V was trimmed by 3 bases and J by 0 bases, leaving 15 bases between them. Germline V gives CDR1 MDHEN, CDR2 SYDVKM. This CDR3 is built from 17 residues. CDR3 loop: CASSFSMVRGSNQPQHF. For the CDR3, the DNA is TGTGCCAGCAGTTTCAGCATGGTCAGGGGTAGCAATCAGCCCCAGCATTTT.

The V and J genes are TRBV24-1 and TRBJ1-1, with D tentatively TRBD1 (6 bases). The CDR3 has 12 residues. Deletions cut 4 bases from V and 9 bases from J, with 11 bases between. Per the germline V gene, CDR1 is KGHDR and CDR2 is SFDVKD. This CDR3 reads CATSDQTGKAFF. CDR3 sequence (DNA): TGTGCCACCAGTGACCAAACAGGGAAAGCTTTCTTT.

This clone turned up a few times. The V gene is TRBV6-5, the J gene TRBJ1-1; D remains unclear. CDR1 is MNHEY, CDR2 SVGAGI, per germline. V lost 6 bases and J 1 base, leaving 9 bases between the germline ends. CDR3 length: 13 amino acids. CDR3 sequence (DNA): TGTGCCAGCAGGGGGATGGGGAACACTGAAGCTTTCTTT. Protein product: CASRGMGNTEAFF.

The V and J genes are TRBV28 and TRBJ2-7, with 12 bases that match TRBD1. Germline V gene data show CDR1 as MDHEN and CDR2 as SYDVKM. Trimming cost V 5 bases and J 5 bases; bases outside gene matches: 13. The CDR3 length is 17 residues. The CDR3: CASSPPGQGAISHEQYF. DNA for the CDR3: TGTGCCAGCAGTCCCCCGGGACAGGGGGCGATTTCCCACGAGCAGTACTTC.